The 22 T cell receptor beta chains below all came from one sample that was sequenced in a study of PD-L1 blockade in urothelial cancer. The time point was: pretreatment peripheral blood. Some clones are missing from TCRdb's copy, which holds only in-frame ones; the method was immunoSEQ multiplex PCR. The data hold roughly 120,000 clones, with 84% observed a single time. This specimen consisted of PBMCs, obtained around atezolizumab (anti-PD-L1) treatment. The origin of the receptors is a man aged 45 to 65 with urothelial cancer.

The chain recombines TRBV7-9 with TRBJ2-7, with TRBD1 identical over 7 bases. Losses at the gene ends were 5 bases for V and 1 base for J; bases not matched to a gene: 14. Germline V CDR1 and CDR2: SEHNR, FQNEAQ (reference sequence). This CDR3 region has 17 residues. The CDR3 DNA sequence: TGTGCCAGCAGCCCAAGACAGGGTAGGGGACAATCCTACGAGCAGTACTTC. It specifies CASSPRQGRGQSYEQYF.

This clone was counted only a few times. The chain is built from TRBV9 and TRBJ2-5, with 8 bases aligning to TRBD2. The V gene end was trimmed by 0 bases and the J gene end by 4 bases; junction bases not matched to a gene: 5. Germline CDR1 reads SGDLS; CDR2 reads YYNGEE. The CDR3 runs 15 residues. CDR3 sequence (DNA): TGTGCCAGCAGCGTAGCTGACGGGAGGGTAGAGACCCAGTACTTC. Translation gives CASSVADGRVETQYF.

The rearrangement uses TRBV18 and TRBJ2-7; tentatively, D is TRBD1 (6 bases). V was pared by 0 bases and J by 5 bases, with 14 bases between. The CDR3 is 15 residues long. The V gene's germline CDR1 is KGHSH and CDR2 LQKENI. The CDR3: CASSPPGQGKHEQYF. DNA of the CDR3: TGTGCCAGCTCACCACCCGGCCAGGGGAAACACGAGCAGTACTTC.

The CDR3 nucleotides read TGTGCCAGCAGCCCCTCAGCGGGAACATACGAGCAGTACTTC. This codes for CASSPSAGTYEQYF. The genes are TRBV9 and TRBJ2-7; 7 nucleotides align to TRBD2. This CDR3 has 14 amino acids. The germline CDR1 and CDR2 sequences are SGDLS and YYNGEE. V dropped 4 bases and J dropped 4; count of bases not matched to a gene: 8.

The DNA of the CDR3 is TGTGCCAGCAGCCAAACACTAGCTAATGAGCAGTTCTTC. Protein sequence: CASSQTLANEQFF. This chain links TRBV14 with TRBJ2-1; D may be TRBD2 (6 bases). V was cut by 2 bases and J by 7 bases, with 9 bases left in between. Per the germline V gene, CDR1 is SGHDN and CDR2 is FVKESK. CDR3 size: 13 residues. The complete variable domain, with remaining parts taken from reference TRBV14 and TRBJ2-1, reads EAGVTQFPSHSVIEKGQTVTLRCDPISGHDNLYWYRRVMGKEIKFLLHFVKESKQDESGMPNNRFLAERTGGTYSTLKVQPAELEDSGVYFCASSQTLANEQFFGPGTRLTVL.

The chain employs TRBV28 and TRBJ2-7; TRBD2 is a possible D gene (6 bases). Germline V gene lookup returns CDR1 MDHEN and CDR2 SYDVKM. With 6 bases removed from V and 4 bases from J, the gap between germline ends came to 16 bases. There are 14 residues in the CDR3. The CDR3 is CASSPTSTAYEQYF. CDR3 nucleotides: TGTGCCAGCAGCCCTACTAGCACCGCGTACGAGCAGTACTTC.

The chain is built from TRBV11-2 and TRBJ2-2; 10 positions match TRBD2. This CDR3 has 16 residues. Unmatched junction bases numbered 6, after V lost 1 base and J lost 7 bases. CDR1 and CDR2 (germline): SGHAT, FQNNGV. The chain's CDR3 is CASSLGSSGSGGELFF. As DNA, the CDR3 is TGTGCCAGCAGCTTAGGTTCTAGCGGGAGTGGCGGGGAGCTGTTTTTT.

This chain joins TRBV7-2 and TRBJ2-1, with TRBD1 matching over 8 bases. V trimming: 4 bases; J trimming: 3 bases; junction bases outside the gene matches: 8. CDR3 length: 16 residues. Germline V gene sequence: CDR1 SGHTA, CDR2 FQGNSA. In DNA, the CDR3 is TGTGCCAGCAGCTCGGGGACAGGCAGAATCTACAATGAGCAGTTCTTC. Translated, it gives CASSSGTGRIYNEQFF.

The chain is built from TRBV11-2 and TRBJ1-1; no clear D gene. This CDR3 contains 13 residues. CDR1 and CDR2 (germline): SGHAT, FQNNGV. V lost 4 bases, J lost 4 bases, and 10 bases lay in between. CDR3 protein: CASSSRSSTEAFF. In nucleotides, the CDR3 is TGTGCCAGCAGCTCGAGAAGTTCCACTGAAGCTTTCTTT.

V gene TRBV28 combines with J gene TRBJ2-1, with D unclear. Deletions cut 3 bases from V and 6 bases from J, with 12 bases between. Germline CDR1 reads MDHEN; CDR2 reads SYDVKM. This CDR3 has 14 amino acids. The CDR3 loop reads CASSFASLSNEQFF. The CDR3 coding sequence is TGTGCCAGCAGTTTTGCAAGCCTGTCCAATGAGCAGTTCTTC.

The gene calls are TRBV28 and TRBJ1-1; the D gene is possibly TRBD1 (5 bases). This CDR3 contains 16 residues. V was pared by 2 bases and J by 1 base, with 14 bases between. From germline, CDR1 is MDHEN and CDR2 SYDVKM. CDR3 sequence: CASSLTRGRGNTEAFF. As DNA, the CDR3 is TGTGCCAGCAGTTTAACCCGTGGGAGGGGGAACACTGAAGCTTTCTTT.

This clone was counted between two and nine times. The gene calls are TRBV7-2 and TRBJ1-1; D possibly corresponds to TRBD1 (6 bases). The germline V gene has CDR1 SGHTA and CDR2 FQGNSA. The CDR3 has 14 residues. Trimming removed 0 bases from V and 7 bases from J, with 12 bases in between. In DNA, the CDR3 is TGTGCCAGCAGCTTAGCCGGCAGGGGCGGTGAAGCTTTCTTT. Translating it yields CASSLAGRGGEAFF.

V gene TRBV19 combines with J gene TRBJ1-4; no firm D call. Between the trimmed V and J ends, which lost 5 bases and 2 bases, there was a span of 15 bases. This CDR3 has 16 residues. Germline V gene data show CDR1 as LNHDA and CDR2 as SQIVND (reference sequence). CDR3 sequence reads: CASSPRRGSTNEKLFF. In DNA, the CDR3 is TGTGCCAGTAGTCCCCGGCGCGGATCGACTAATGAAAAACTGTTTTTT. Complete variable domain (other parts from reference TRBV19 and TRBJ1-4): DGGITQSPKYLFRKEGQNVTLSCEQNLNHDAMYWYRQDPGQGLRLIYYSQIVNDFQKGDIAEGYSVSREKKESFPLTVTSAQKNPTAFYLCASSPRRGSTNEKLFFGSGTQLSVL.

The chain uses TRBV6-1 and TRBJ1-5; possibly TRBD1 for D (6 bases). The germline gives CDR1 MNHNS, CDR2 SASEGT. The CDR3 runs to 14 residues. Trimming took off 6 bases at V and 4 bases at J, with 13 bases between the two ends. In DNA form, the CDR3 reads TGTGCCAGCAGACGTCCAACAGGGAATCAGCCCCAGCATTTT. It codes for CASRRPTGNQPQHF.

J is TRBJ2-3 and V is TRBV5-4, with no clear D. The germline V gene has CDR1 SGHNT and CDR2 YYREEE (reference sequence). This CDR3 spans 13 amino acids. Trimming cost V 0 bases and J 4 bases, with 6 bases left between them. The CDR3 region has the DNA TGTGCCAGCAGCTTGGGCAGATCAGATACGCAGTATTTT. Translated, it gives CASSLGRSDTQYF.

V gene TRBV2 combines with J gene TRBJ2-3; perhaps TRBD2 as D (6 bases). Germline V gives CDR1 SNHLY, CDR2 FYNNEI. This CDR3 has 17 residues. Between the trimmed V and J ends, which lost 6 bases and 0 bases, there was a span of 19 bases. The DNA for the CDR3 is TGTGCCAGCAGGCGCTTATTGTGGGGGACTAGCACAGATACGCAGTATTTT. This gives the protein CASRRLLWGTSTDTQYF.

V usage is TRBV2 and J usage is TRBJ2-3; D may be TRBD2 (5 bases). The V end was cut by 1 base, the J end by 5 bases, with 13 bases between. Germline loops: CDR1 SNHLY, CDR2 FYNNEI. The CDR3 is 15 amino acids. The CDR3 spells CASSEERGWQDTQYF. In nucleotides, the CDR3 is TGTGCCAGCAGTGAAGAGCGAGGGTGGCAAGATACGCAGTATTTT.

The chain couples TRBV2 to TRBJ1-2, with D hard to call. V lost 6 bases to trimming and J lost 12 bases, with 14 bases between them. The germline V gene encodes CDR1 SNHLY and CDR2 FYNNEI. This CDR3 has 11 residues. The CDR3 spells CASRLGDANTF. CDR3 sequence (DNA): TGTGCCAGCAGGTTGGGAGATGCTAACACCTTC.

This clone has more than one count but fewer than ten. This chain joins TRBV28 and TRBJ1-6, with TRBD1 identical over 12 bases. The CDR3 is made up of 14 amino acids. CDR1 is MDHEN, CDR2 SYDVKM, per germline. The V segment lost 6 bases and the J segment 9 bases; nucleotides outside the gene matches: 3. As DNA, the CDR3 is TGTGCCAGCAGCCGGGGACAGGGGGCTTCACCCCTCCACTTT. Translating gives CASSRGQGASPLHF.

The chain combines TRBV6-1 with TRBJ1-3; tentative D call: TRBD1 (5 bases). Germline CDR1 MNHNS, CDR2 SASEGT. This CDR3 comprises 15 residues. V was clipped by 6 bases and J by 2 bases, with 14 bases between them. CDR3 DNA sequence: TGTGCCAGCAGCTTTACCGACAGAACTGGAAACACCATATATTTT. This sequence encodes CASSFTDRTGNTIYF.

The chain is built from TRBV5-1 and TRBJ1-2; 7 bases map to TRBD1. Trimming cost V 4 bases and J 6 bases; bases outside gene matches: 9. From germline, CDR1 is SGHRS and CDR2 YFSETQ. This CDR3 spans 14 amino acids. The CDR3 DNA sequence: TGCGCCAGCAGCGGAAGGGACAGTGGGGATGGCTACACCTTC. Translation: CASSGRDSGDGYTF.

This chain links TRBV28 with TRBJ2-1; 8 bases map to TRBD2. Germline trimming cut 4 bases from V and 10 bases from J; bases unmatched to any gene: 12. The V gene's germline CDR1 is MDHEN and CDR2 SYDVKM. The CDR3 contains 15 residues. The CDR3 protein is CASSSSGSGSEEQFF. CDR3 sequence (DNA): TGTGCCAGCAGTTCATCTGGGAGCGGGAGTGAGGAGCAGTTCTTC.